The 7 T cell receptor beta chains reported below all come from one sample, sequenced in a study of Ad26.COV2.S vaccination and SARS-CoV-2 variants. Sequencing was performed with immunoSEQ multiplex PCR; in TCRdb, only in-frame clones are kept and a portion is missing. The table lists approximately 350,000 clones, roughly four fifths of them singletons, with approximately 7.8% in the top ten. Treatment here: roughly 20 received Ad26.COV2.S at low or high dose, single or two shots; about five received placebo; per-sample allocation not given. It was on day 63 after the first vaccine or placebo injection that samples were taken. The source material was peripheral blood, sampled in a trial of Ad26.COV2.S vaccine versus placebo. Source of these receptors: a person aged 18-65 years who received the Ad26.COV2.S COVID-19 vaccine or a placebo.

The chain couples TRBV27 to TRBJ1-1, with a weak D call TRBD1 (6 bases). The CDR3 loop spans 16 amino acids. V shed 3 bases and J shed 1 base, with 15 bases lying between them. CDR1 is MNHEY, CDR2 SMNVEV, per germline (reference sequence). The CDR3, as DNA: TGTGCCAGCAGTTTTTGGAGGGGGGAGGGGAACACTGAAGCTTTCTTT. Amino acids: CASSFWRGEGNTEAFF.

The genes are TRBV12-3 or TRBV12-4 and TRBJ1-2; D gene uncertain. This CDR3 region has 13 residues. Trimming pared 3 bases from V and 2 bases from J, leaving 7 bases between. CDR3 sequence reads: CASSLSRNYGYTF. Here the CDR3 DNA reads TGTGCCAGCAGTTTGTCTAGGAACTATGGCTACACCTTC.

The rearrangement uses TRBV7-2 and TRBJ2-7; D remains ambiguous. In germline, CDR1 is SGHTA, CDR2 FQGNSA. Trimming removed 3 bases at V and 3 bases at J, with 6 bases between. The CDR3 extends over 12 amino acids. The DNA of the CDR3 is TGTGCCAGCAGCTTTATAGGCTACGAGCAGTACTTC. Translated: CASSFIGYEQYF.

As for this clone: Other DNA sequences within the sample encode an identical CDR3. J is TRBJ1-2 and V is TRBV2; D call uncertain. This CDR3 region has 11 residues. Deletions cut 4 bases from V and 3 bases from J, with 3 bases between. Germline values: CDR1 SNHLY, CDR2 FYNNEI. DNA of the CDR3: TGTGCCAGCAGTGGTCACTATGGCTACACCTTC. Encoded protein: CASSGHYGYTF.

V usage is TRBV3-1 (or the pseudogene TRBV3-2) and J usage is TRBJ2-6; 11 bases line up with TRBD1. Per germline, CDR1 LGHDT and CDR2 YNNKEL (reference sequence). V shed 4 bases and J 1 base; nucleotides not matched to a gene: 9. The length of the CDR3 is 19 residues. This chain's CDR3 is CASSLTDRGRWSGANVLTF. The CDR3 nucleotides read TGTGCCAGCAGCCTTACGGACAGGGGGCGTTGGTCTGGGGCCAACGTCCTGACTTTC.

V gene TRBV12-3 or TRBV12-4 combines with J gene TRBJ1-2; unclear D gene. The V end lost 2 bases, the J end lost 7 bases, and 11 bases lay between the germline ends. The CDR3 runs 13 residues. In DNA, the CDR3 is TGTGCCAGCAGTTTAAATAGAGAGAGTGGCTACACCTTC. Its translation: CASSLNRESGYTF.

The chain is built from TRBV9 and TRBJ2-7; 7 bases fit TRBD2. V was pared by 0 bases and J by 7 bases, with 4 bases of the junction left unmatched. This CDR3 spans 13 amino acids. CDR1 is SGDLS and CDR2 is YYNGEE in the germline V gene. The CDR3 spells CASSVEGGREQYF. The CDR3 DNA is TGTGCCAGCAGCGTAGAGGGAGGGCGGGAGCAGTACTTC. Full variable domain (missing parts from reference TRBV9 and TRBJ2-7): DSGVTQTPKHLITATGQRVTLRCSPRSGDLSVYWYQQSLDQGLQFLIQYYNGEERAKGNILERFSAQQFPDLHSELNLSSLELGDSALYFCASSVEGGREQYFGPGTRLTVT.